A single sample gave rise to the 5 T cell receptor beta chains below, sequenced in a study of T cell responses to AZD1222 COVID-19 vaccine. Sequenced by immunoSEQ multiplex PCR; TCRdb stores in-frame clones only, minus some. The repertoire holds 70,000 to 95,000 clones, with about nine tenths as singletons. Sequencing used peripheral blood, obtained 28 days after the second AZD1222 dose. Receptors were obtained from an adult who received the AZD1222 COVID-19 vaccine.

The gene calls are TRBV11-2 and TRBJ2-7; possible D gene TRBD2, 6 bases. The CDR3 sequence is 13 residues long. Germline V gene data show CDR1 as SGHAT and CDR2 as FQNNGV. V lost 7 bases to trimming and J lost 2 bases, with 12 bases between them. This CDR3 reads CASTVAVTYEQYF. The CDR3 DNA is TGTGCCAGCACCGTAGCGGTTACCTACGAGCAGTACTTC.

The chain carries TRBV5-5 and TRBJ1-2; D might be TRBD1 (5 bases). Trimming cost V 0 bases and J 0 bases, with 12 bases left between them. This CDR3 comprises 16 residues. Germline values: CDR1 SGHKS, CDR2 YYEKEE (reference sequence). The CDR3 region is CASSLASGRPNYGYTF. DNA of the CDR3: TGTGCCAGCAGCTTGGCTTCGGGACGACCTAACTATGGCTACACCTTC.

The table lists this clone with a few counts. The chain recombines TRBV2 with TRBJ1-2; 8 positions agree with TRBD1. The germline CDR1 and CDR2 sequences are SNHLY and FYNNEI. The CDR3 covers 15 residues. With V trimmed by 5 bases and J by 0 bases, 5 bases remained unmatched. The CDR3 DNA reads TGTGCCAGCAGTCCCAGACAGGGGTCTAACTATGGCTACACCTTC. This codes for CASSPRQGSNYGYTF.

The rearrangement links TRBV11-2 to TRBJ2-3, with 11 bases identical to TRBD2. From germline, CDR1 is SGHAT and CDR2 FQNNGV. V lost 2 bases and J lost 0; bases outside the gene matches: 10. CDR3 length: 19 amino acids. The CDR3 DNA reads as TGTGCCAGCAGCTTAATAGCGGGAGGGCCTAGAGGAAGCACAGATACGCAGTATTTT. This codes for CASSLIAGGPRGSTDTQYF.

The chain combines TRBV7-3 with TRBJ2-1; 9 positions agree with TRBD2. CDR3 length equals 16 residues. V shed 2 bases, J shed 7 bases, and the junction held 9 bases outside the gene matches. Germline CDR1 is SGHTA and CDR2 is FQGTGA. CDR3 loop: CASSLVPAGGLNEQFF. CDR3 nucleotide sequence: TGTGCCAGCAGCTTAGTCCCAGCGGGAGGACTGAATGAGCAGTTCTTC.